Sequencing of this TCR beta chain was carried out in a study of blood T cell repertoires in COVID-19. Background on the study: From the United States, Italy and Spain came samples of acute and convalescent COVID-19. T cells, B-cell-depleted T cells, or PBMCs supplied cDNA or gDNA.

In Seattle, patients joined the study during active infection and were tracked longitudinally. CDR3 size: 14 residues. Deletions cut 2 bases from V and 8 bases from J, with 12 bases between. Germline values: CDR1 LGHDT, CDR2 YNNKEL (reference sequence). Authors' analysis steps: Reference gene primer amplification gave nucleated cell count estimates. Assay: immunoSEQ multiplex PCR; the TCRdb copy retains only in-frame clones and omits some. For V, J and clone size, that table is used; D and trimming come from the DNA. Here the sample spans roughly 120,000 clones, approximately 74% being singletons. The source material was peripheral blood. This chain joins TRBV3-1 (or the pseudogene TRBV3-2) and TRBJ2-2, with D unclear. The clonotype comes from a man at least 80 years old with COVID-19, enrolled during active disease. The CDR3 nucleotides are TGTGCCAGCAGCCAACCGGGTCCCCTTGGGGAGCTGTTTTTT. Translating it yields CASSQPGPLGELFF.